Listed below are T cell receptor beta chains from one sample, sequenced in a study of OX40 agonist ivuxolimab in advanced cancers. The data were produced by immunoSEQ multiplex PCR, yet TCRdb's version contains in-frame clones alone and is incomplete. The sample holds about 36,000 clones, roughly 80% seen once. The input for sequencing was CD4+ or CD8+ T cells sorted from blood, taken in a trial of the OX40 agonist ivuxolimab. Receptors were obtained from an adult with an advanced solid tumor such as melanoma, head and neck, liver or kidney cancer. Each CDR3 is given with its conserved first and last residue. A D gene is named only where the DNA matches it firmly. Not all rows give a size; the values are once, few, many and, for expanded clones, a class.

CDR3 protein	CDR3 DNA	V gene	D gene	J gene	clone size
CASSLRGAATDTQYF	TGTGCCAGCAGCTTAAGGGGGGCGGCGACAGATACGCAGTATTTT	TRBV7-9	.	TRBJ2-3	.
CASSHYLTGELFF	TGTGCCAGCAGCCACTACCTGACCGGGGAGCTGTTTTTT	TRBV2	.	TRBJ2-2	.
CASSMALAASYEQYF	TGTGCCAGCAGCATGGCGCTAGCGGCATCCTACGAGCAGTACTTC	TRBV5-6	TRBD2	TRBJ2-7	.
CATSRDRGSNSPLHF	TGTGCCACCAGCAGAGATAGGGGCAGTAATTCACCCCTCCACTTT	TRBV15	.	TRBJ1-6	.
CATSILKTTGEDGYTF	TGTGCCACCAGCATTTTAAAAACCACTGGGGAGGATGGCTACACCTTC	TRBV15	.	TRBJ1-2	large
CASSITSPNFYNEQFF	TGTGCCAGCAGCATCACTAGCCCCAACTTCTACAATGAGCAGTTCTTC	TRBV7-2	.	TRBJ2-1	once
CASSQGQGNTEAFF	TGTGCCAGCAGCCAGGGACAGGGGAACACTGAAGCTTTCTTT	TRBV6-4	TRBD1	TRBJ1-1	.
CASTPDPVPASGYTF	TGCGCCAGCACGCCTGACCCGGTCCCCGCTAGTGGCTACACCTTC	TRBV4-3	.	TRBJ1-2	.
CASSYRKGAGEQYF	TGTGCCAGCAGTTATAGAAAGGGGGCGGGCGAGCAGTACTTC	TRBV6-5	TRBD1	TRBJ2-7	few
CASSADPHNEQFF	TGTGCCAGCAGCGCGGACCCGCACAATGAGCAGTTCTTC	TRBV11-2	.	TRBJ2-1	.
CSVEGLRGMSAEAFF	TGCAGCGTTGAGGGGCTTCGGGGGATGAGCGCTGAAGCTTTCTTT	TRBV29-1	.	TRBJ1-1	.
CASRSTRGSNQPQHF	TGTGCCAGTAGGTCGACCCGGGGGAGCAATCAGCCCCAGCATTTT	TRBV19	.	TRBJ1-5	.
CASSLAKGAGELFF	TGCGCCAGCAGCTTGGCCAAGGGGGCCGGGGAGCTGTTTTTT	TRBV5-1	.	TRBJ2-2	once
CASSGIYASKYGYTF	TGTGCCAGCAGCGGTATCTACGCGTCGAAGTATGGCTACACCTTC	TRBV7-9	.	TRBJ1-2	.
CASSLWEVFGNEQFF	TGTGCCAGCAGCTTATGGGAGGTTTTCGGCAATGAGCAGTTCTTC	TRBV13	.	TRBJ2-1	.
CSVGWGRGASEQYF	TGCAGCGTTGGCTGGGGGCGGGGGGCCAGTGAGCAGTACTTC	TRBV29-1	TRBD2	TRBJ2-7	.
CASSLRGLAVDTQYF	TGTGCCAGCAGCTTAAGGGGACTAGCTGTAGATACGCAGTATTTT	TRBV7-9	TRBD2	TRBJ2-3	.
CASSVSGYNEQFF	TGTGCCAGCAGTGTGTCTGGGTACAATGAGCAGTTCTTC	TRBV6-6	.	TRBJ2-1	.
CASSFGQGDEQYF	TGTGCCAGTAGTTTTGGACAGGGGGACGAGCAGTACTTC	TRBV19	TRBD1	TRBJ2-7	.
CASGPWDSPLHF	TGTGCCAGCGGGCCATGGGATTCACCCCTCCACTTT	TRBV28	.	TRBJ1-6	.
CASSDTWGEQYF	TGCGCCAGCAGTGACACATGGGGCGAGCAGTACTTC	TRBV10-2	.	TRBJ2-7	.
CAWKDRGGTEAFF	TGTGCCTGGAAGGACAGGGGCGGCACTGAAGCTTTCTTT	TRBV30	TRBD1	TRBJ1-1	.